These 6 T cell receptor beta chains share one sample of origin, sequenced in a study of T cells in women clearing cervical HPV infection. This table comes from immunoSEQ multiplex PCR, and its TCRdb copy is limited to in-frame clones, with some not included. This listing includes tens of thousands of clones. Sequenced input: blood buffy coat. These receptor sequences come from a woman between 18 and 69 years old with a cervical HPV16 infection that either progressed to CIN3+ or cleared (not recorded which).

Points on this clone: Coverage ceases 3 residues before the CDR3 finishes, and the germline J gene fills in the end. V gene TRBV7-8 combines with J gene TRBJ2-5; D might be TRBD1 (6 bases). The CDR3 consists of 14 residues. Trimming cost V 6 bases and J 2 bases, with 13 bases left between them. The germline gives CDR1 SGHVS, CDR2 FQNEAQ. CDR3 bases read: TGTGCCAGCAGGCGACAGGAACAACAAGAGACC. It is translated as CASRRQEQQET. The CDR3 reads in full as CASRRQEQQETQYF.

Incomplete CDR3 DNA: TGCAGCGTGCTGGAGCTGCTTACCAGAGAACAGGGCACTGAA. This codes for CSVLELLTREQGTE. The whole CDR3 sequence reads CSVLELLTREQGTEAFF. The rearrangement uses TRBV29-1 and TRBJ1-1, with D perhaps matching TRBD1 (6 bases). The sequenced fragment ends 3 residues before the CDR3 boundary, so the rest is inferred from the germline J gene. Germline loops: CDR1 SQVTM, CDR2 ANQGSEA. This CDR3 region has 17 residues. V was shortened by 6 bases and J by 4 bases, with 27 bases between the two germline ends.

In regard to this clone: The read stops 3 residues short of the end of the CDR3; the missing end is completed from the germline J gene. This chain connects TRBV4-1 to TRBJ2-3, with 11 bases fitting TRBD2. Germline CDR1 and CDR2: MGHRA and YSYEKL. The CDR3 consists of 16 residues. V lost 3 bases, J lost 1 base, and 3 bases stayed unmatched. Here the CDR3 reads CASSHISGGGTDTQYF. Partial CDR3 DNA: TGCGCCAGCAGCCATATTAGCGGGGGGGGCACAGATACG.

Worth noting for this clone: The CDR3 extends 3 residues past the end of the read, so its final part is completed from the germline J gene. The chain has TRBV6-1 and TRBJ2-3; 9 nucleotides line up with TRBD2. Trimming at V came to 2 bases and at J to 5 bases, leaving 5 bases not matched to a gene. The CDR3 is made up of 15 amino acids. CDR1 and CDR2 from the germline V gene are MNHNS and SASEGT. Incomplete CDR3 DNA: TGTGCCAGCAGTGAAAGGCGGGGGGGCTTAGATACG. Amino acid sequence: CASSERRGGLDT. The entire CDR3 sequence reads CASSERRGGLDTQYF.

On this clone itself: The read finishes 3 residues shy of the CDR3 end, and the germline J gene is used to complete it. The chain employs TRBV14 and TRBJ2-4, with D unclear. The germline gives CDR1 SGHDN, CDR2 FVKESK. This CDR3 is 17 amino acids long. Incomplete CDR3 DNA: TGTGCCAGCAGCTACATATGGTGTAGACAACACAGTAAGAAT. Protein sequence: CASSYIWCRQHSKN. The CDR3 in full is CASSYIWCRQHSKNQYF.

Comments on this clone: The junction departs from the called germline gene at one end, perhaps through a read error. The CDR3 end is not reached by the read, which stops 3 residues before it; the germline J gene fills it in. The gene calls are TRBV20-1 and TRBJ1-1, with 7 bases matching TRBD1. From germline, CDR1 is DFQATT and CDR2 SNEGSKA (reference sequence). This CDR3 region has 13 residues. The chain's CDR3 is CSVKKTGNPEAFF. The part of the CDR3 DNA that was read is TGCAGTGTCAAAAAGACAGGGAACCCTGAA.